The entry below describes one TCR beta chain. Germline values: CDR1 LGHDT, CDR2 YNNKEL (reference sequence). The CDR3 contains 16 residues. The J segment lost 10 bases and the V segment lost 3 bases, leaving 14 bases of the junction unmatched. The repertoire was sequenced with immunoSEQ multiplex PCR; TCRdb's copy has only in-frame clones and lacks some. Here the sample spans about 160,000 clones, around nine tenths being singletons. These data originate in a study of control samples from healthy donors and cancer patients. The source material was blood. The rearrangement links TRBV3-1 (or the pseudogene TRBV3-2) to TRBJ2-1; 8 nucleotides line up with TRBD2. The receptor's source is a man aged 25 to 40 in good health. The DNA for the CDR3 is TGTGCCAGCAGCCACCGGAGCGGGAGAGGCCGTCGGGAGCAGTTCTTC. Translation gives CASSHRSGRGRREQFF.